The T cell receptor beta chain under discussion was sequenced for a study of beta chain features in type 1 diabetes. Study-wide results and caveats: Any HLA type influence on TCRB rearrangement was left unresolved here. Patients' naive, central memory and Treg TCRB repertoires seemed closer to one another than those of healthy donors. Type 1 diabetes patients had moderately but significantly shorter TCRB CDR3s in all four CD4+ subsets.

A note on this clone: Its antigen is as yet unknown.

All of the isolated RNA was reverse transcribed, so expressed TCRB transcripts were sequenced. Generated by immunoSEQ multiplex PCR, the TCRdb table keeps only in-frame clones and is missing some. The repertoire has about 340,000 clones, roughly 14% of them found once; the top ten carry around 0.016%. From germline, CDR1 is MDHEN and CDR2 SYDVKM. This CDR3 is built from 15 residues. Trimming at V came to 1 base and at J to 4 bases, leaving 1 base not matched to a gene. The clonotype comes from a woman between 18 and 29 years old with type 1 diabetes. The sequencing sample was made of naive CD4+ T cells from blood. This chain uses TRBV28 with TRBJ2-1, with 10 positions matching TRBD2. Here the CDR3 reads CASSLSGLAYNEQFF. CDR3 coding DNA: TGTGCCAGCAGTTTATCGGGACTAGCGTACAATGAGCAGTTCTTC.